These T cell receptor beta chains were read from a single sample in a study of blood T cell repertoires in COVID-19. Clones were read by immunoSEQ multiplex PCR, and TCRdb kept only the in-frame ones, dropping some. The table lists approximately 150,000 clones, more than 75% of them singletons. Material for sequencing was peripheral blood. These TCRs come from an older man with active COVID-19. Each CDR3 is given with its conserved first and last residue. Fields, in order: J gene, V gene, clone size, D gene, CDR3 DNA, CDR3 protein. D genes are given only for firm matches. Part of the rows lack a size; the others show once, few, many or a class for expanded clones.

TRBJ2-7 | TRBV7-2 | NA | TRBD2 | TGTGCCAGCAGCTCCAATAGCGGGAGAGCCGTCTACGAGCAGTACTTC | CASSSNSGRAVYEQYF
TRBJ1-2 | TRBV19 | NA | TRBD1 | TGTGCCAGTACCCCGGGACAGGGGAGAGGCTACACCTTC | CASTPGQGRGYTF
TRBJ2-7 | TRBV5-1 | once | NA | TGCGCCAGCAGCTCAGCAGGGACACTCGAGCAGTACTTC | CASSSAGTLEQYF
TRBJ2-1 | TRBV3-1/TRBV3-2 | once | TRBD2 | TGTGCCAGCAGCCGTGGGACTAGCGGGAGAAGGGATGAGCAGTTCTTC | CASSRGTSGRRDEQFF
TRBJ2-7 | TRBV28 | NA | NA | TGTGCCAGCAGTCCCACGGGAGTCCGCGAGCAGTACTTC | CASSPTGVREQYF
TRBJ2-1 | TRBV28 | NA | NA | TGTGCCAGCAGCCGCTACAATGAGCAGTTCTTC | CASSRYNEQFF
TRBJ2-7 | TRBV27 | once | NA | TGTGCCAGCAGTTATACTAGAGGCTACGAGCAGTACTTC | CASSYTRGYEQYF
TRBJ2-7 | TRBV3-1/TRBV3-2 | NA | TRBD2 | TGTGCCACCAGCGGGGGGTCCTACGAGCAGTACTTC | CATSGGSYEQYF
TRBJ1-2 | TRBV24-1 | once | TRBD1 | TGTGCCACCAGTGACCCGGGACAGGGGGCGAGAGGCTACACCTTC | CATSDPGQGARGYTF
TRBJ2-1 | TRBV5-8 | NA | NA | TGTGCCAGCAGCCGATCGCTAACTTCCTACAATGAGCAGTTCTTC | CASSRSLTSYNEQFF
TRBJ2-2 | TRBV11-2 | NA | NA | TGTGCCAGCAGCTCCAGGGTCACCGGGGAGCTGTTTTTT | CASSSRVTGELFF
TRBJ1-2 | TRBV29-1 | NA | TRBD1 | TGCAGCGTTAAGACAGGGTCGAGTAACTATGGCTACACCTTC | CSVKTGSSNYGYTF
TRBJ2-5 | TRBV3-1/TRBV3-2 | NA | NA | TGTGCCAGCAGTTTAACAGGGTCAAGGGAGACCCAGTACTTC | CASSLTGSRETQYF
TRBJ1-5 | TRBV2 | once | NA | TGTGCCAGCAGGGGGGGAACACAGGGAGGGGACTCGCGGCAGCCCCAGCATTTT | CASRGGTQGGDSRQPQHF
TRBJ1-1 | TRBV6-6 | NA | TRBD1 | TGTGCCAGCAGACTGTCAACAGGGGGCAAAACTGAAGCTTTCTTT | CASRLSTGGKTEAFF
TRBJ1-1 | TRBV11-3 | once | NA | TGTGCCAGCAGCTTAGACCCCGTAACTGAAGCTTTCTTT | CASSLDPVTEAFF
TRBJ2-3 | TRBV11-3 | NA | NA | TGTGCCAGCAGCTTAGGAGGCCAGAGCACAGATACGCAGTATTTT | CASSLGGQSTDTQYF
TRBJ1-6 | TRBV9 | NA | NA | TGTGCCAGCAGCGTAGGAGAGGGGGACGGTCGGTCCCTGAGGGACACTTCACCCCTCCACTTT | CASSVGEGDGRSLRDTSPLHF
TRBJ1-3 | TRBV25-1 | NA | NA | TGTGCCAGCAGTTCCCTTGGACAGGGAAACACCATATATTTT | CASSSLGQGNTIYF
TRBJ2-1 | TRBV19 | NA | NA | TGTGCCAGTAGTATAGAGACGACGGGACTCCTATACGTTAATGAGCAGTTCTTC | CASSIETTGLLYVNEQFF
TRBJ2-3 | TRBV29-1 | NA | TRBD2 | TGCAGCGCTCACGGGACTAGCGGGGGGGGCCCAGATACGCAGTATTTT | CSAHGTSGGGPDTQYF
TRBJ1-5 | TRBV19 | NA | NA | TGTGCCAGTAGTATAGACCTAACAGGGTGGGGCAATCAGCCCCAGCATTTT | CASSIDLTGWGNQPQHF
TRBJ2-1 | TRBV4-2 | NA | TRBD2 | TGTGCCAGCAGCCAACCGGGACTAGCGGGAGATCCCGGCAATGAGCAGTTCTTC | CASSQPGLAGDPGNEQFF
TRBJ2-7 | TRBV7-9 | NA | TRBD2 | TGTGCCAGCAGCTTCGCGGGGGGGGACGAGCAGTACTTC | CASSFAGGDEQYF
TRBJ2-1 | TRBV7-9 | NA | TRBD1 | TGTGCCAGCAGCTTATACCGGGACAGGGGGAGCTCCTACAATGAGCAGTTCTTC | CASSLYRDRGSSYNEQFF
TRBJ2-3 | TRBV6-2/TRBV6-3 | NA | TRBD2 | TGTGCCAGCAGTCCCCGAGGGACTAGCGGGAGACCCGCAGATACGCAGTATTTT | CASSPRGTSGRPADTQYF
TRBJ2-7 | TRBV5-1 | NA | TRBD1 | TGCGCCAGCAGTTTACAGGGGATTCAGTACGAGCAGTACTTC | CASSLQGIQYEQYF
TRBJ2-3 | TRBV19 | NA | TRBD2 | TGTGCCAGTAGTATCCCCCTAGCGGGAGTTGGAGATACGCAGTATTTT | CASSIPLAGVGDTQYF
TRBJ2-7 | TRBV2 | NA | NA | TGTGCCAGCAGTATTGCACAGGTATACGAGCAGTACTTC | CASSIAQVYEQYF
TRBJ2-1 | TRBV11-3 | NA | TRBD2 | TGTGCCAGCAGCCCCGGTCTAGCGGGAGGCAGTGAGCAGTTCTTC | CASSPGLAGGSEQFF
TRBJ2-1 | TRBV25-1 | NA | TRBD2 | TGTGCCAGCAGTGAATACGGGGCTAGCGGGAGGGTCAATGAGCAGTTCTTC | CASSEYGASGRVNEQFF
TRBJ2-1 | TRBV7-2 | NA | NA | TGTGCCAGCAGCTTAGGGCGGGCTAACAATGAGCAGTTCTTC | CASSLGRANNEQFF
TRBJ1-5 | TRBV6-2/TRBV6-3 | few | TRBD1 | TGTGCCAGCAGTGACAGGGGCCAGTCCCAGCATTTT | CASSDRGQSQHF
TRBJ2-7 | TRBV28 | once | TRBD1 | TGTGCCAGCAGTTTAGGCGGTCGGGGACAGGGATACTACGAGCAGTACTTC | CASSLGGRGQGYYEQYF
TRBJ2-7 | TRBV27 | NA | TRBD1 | TGTGCCAGCAGTTTCTCGGACAGGCTGAGCTCCTACGAGCAGTACTTC | CASSFSDRLSSYEQYF
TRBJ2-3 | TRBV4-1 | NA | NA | TGCGCCAGCAGCCACGGACTGGCGCAGTATTTT | CASSHGLAQYF
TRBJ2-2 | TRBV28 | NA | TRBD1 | TGTGCCAGCACTTTCACCGGGACAGGGTTGGCCGGGGAGCTGTTTTTT | CASTFTGTGLAGELFF
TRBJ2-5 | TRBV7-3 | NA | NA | TGTGCCAGCAGCTTAAGACCCACTGCGGACACGGAGACCCAGTACTTC | CASSLRPTADTETQYF
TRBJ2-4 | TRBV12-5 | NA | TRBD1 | TGTGCTAGTGGTTTGGTTGCCGGGGCCAGGGGGCAGGTGGGCATTCAGTACTTC | CASGLVAGARGQVGIQYF
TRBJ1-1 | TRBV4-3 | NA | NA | TGCGCCAGCAGCCAAGATTGGGGGCAAGGGAGCACTGAAGCTTTCTTT | CASSQDWGQGSTEAFF
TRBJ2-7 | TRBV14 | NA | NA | TGTGCCAGCAGCCGAGCAGACTCCCGTGGGCAGTACTTC | CASSRADSRGQYF
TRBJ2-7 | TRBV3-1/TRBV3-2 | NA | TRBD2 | TGTGCCAGCGGCGGGGGGGAAACCTACGAGCAGTACTTC | CASGGGETYEQYF
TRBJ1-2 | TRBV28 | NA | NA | TGTGCCAGCAGTTCAAACAGGGTCAACTATGGCTACACCTTC | CASSSNRVNYGYTF